The rows below give T cell receptor beta chains drawn from one sample of a study of shared clonotypes between healthy human individuals. Sequencing used immunoSEQ multiplex PCR; TCRdb keeps in-frame clones, though not all of them. The table records 2 million to 3 million clones, approximately 93% of them present only once. Input material: naive CD4+ T cells from PBMCs. The receptors were gathered from a man aged 18 to 29 in good health. Some clones in this sample may be carry-over from other donors' samples. The CDR3 runs from the conserved cysteine through the conserved F or W. D genes are given only for firm matches. The size of a clone is reported for some rows only, either as once, few or many, or as a class for expanded clones.

J	size	V	D	DNA	CDR3
TRBJ2-7	-	TRBV27	TRBD2	TGTGCCAGCAGTTCCCACCCCGGGAGGGGGGACTCCTACGAGCAGTACTTC	CASSSHPGRGDSYEQYF
TRBJ2-1	once	TRBV2	-	TGTGCCAGTGCGGGTGGCTCCTACAATGAGCAGTTCTTC	CASAGGSYNEQFF
TRBJ2-7	-	TRBV7-9	TRBD1	TGTGCCAGCAGCTCGTTCGACAGGGGGGCCTACGAGCAGTACTTC	CASSSFDRGAYEQYF
TRBJ2-7	-	TRBV7-6	-	TGTGCCAGCAGCTTATTCCCCTCGCAGGGATCCTACGAGCAGTACTTC	CASSLFPSQGSYEQYF
TRBJ2-4	-	TRBV7-3	-	TGTGCCAGCAGCCTTCAGGGGAGGGACATTCAGTACTTC	CASSLQGRDIQYF
TRBJ2-5	-	TRBV7-3	-	TGTGCCAGCAGCTTATTTATGGAGACCCAGTACTTC	CASSLFMETQYF
TRBJ1-5	-	TRBV28	-	TGTGCCAGCAGTTTCGACAGCTATCAGCCCCAGCATTTT	CASSFDSYQPQHF
TRBJ1-5	-	TRBV2	TRBD1	TGTGCCAGCAGGACAGGGGGTGACTTCGGGAATCAGCCCCAGCATTTT	CASRTGGDFGNQPQHF
TRBJ2-7	-	TRBV25-1	-	TGTGCCAGCAGTGCCCCGTACTCCTACGAGCAGTACTTC	CASSAPYSYEQYF
TRBJ2-7	-	TRBV28	TRBD2	TGTGCCAGCAAGACTAGCGGGGTGGAATACGAGCAGTACTTC	CASKTSGVEYEQYF
TRBJ1-2	-	TRBV7-2	TRBD1	TGTGCCAGCAGCATAGGACAGGGGATGCAGTATGGCTACACCTTC	CASSIGQGMQYGYTF
TRBJ2-1	-	TRBV7-8	TRBD1	TGTGCCAGCACTCGGACAGGCGACCCCTCCAATGAGCAGTTCTTC	CASTRTGDPSNEQFF
TRBJ2-7	-	TRBV5-4	-	TGTGCCAGCAGCTTGGGCCACAGGACATCCTCGGAGCAGTACTTC	CASSLGHRTSSEQYF
TRBJ1-1	-	TRBV28	TRBD1	TGTGCCAGCATCCTCGTCACAGGGGGCGCCCCGGGAACTGAAGCTTTCTTT	CASILVTGGAPGTEAFF
TRBJ2-3	-	TRBV5-5	TRBD2	TGTGCCAGCAGCTTGGAGGTGGGAGGGCTGTATTTT	CASSLEVGGLYF
TRBJ1-6	-	TRBV28	-	TGTGCCAGCAGTCGAACAGGGAATTATAATTCACCCCTCCACTTT	CASSRTGNYNSPLHF
TRBJ2-7	few	TRBV5-1	-	TGCGCCAGCAGCTTGGGGACGGACCACGAGCAGTACTTC	CASSLGTDHEQYF
TRBJ2-7	once	TRBV28	-	TGTGCCAGCAGCATGGACACCACCTACGAGCAGTACTTC	CASSMDTTYEQYF
TRBJ2-7	-	TRBV20-1	-	TGCAGTGCTAGGAGCTCCTACGAGCAGTACTTC	CSARSSYEQYF
TRBJ2-6	-	TRBV27	TRBD2	TGTGCCAGCAGTCGGATCGGGGGGTCTGGGGCCAACGTCCTGACTTTC	CASSRIGGSGANVLTF
TRBJ2-1	-	TRBV6-1	TRBD2	TGTGCCAGCTCCGGGACTAGCGGGATTAATGAGCAGTTCTTC	CASSGTSGINEQFF
TRBJ2-7	once	TRBV29-1	TRBD2	TGCAGCGTCGCCGGGACTAGAGGTCGCGAGCAGTACTTC	CSVAGTRGREQYF
TRBJ2-2	-	TRBV5-8	TRBD2	TGTGCCAGCAGCCAAACCGGGACTAGCGATGGCACCGGGGAGCTGTTTTTT	CASSQTGTSDGTGELFF
TRBJ2-7	-	TRBV7-2	TRBD1	TGTGCCAGCAGCTTAGTTTCGGACAGGGCCTACGAGCAGTACTTC	CASSLVSDRAYEQYF
TRBJ1-5	few	TRBV9	-	TGTGCCAGCAGCGTACCGCCCGGGGGAGTACACAATCAGCCCCAGCATTTT	CASSVPPGGVHNQPQHF
TRBJ1-1	few	TRBV29-1	-	TGCAGCGTTGCCCGGAAAATGAACACTGAAGCTTTCTTT	CSVARKMNTEAFF
TRBJ1-4	once	TRBV7-9	-	TGTGCCAGCAGCTTAAAAGGGACTAATGAAAAACTGTTTTTT	CASSLKGTNEKLFF
TRBJ1-1	-	TRBV5-1	-	TGCGCCAGCAGCGCGCCGGAGGGAGGTTCCACTGAAGCTTTCTTT	CASSAPEGGSTEAFF
TRBJ1-2	-	TRBV19	TRBD1	TGTGCCAGTAGTACGACTGTCCGGTCGGGACAGGGACGTGGTGGCTACACCTTC	CASSTTVRSGQGRGGYTF
TRBJ2-2	-	TRBV7-9	-	TGTGCCAGCAGCTTAGGACAGGCAACGAACACCGGGGAGCTGTTTTTT	CASSLGQATNTGELFF
TRBJ2-4	-	TRBV7-8	-	TGTGCCAGCAGCTTAGGAGGAAGAGCCAAAAACATTCAGTACTTC	CASSLGGRAKNIQYF
TRBJ2-7	-	TRBV27	TRBD2	TGTGCCAGCAGACCTAGCGGGAGGGGAGAGTACGAGCAGTACTTC	CASRPSGRGEYEQYF
TRBJ1-2	-	TRBV4-3	-	TGCGCCAGCAGCCAAGGCCGATTTAGTCGGCTCCCCTATGGCTACACCTTC	CASSQGRFSRLPYGYTF
TRBJ1-2	-	TRBV6-6	-	TGTGCCAGCAGTTACTCGGGGTATGGCTACACCTTC	CASSYSGYGYTF
TRBJ1-1	-	TRBV4-3	TRBD1	TGCGCCAGCAGAGAAAGGGGGCTGAACACTGAAGCTTTCTTT	CASRERGLNTEAFF
TRBJ1-5	-	TRBV19	TRBD1	TGTGCCAGTAGTAAAGGGGGCCAAAATAATCAGCCCCAGCATTTT	CASSKGGQNNQPQHF
TRBJ2-7	once	TRBV28	-	TGTGCCAGCAGTCTTATTCAGGACTACGAGCAGTACTTC	CASSLIQDYEQYF
TRBJ2-1	-	TRBV7-7	-	TGTGCCAGCAGCTGGCAGGAATTCGGGGAGCAGTTCTTC	CASSWQEFGEQFF
TRBJ2-3	-	TRBV6-6	-	TGTGCCAGCAGTACCGGGACTCATGCAGATACGCAGTATTTT	CASSTGTHADTQYF
TRBJ2-7	-	TRBV5-5	TRBD2	TGTGCCAGCAGCTCGGGGCGGGAGAAGCAGTACTTC	CASSSGREKQYF
TRBJ2-7	-	TRBV7-6	-	TGTGCCAGCAGCCAAGGGAACGTCTACCAAAGGGAGCAGTACTTC	CASSQGNVYQREQYF
TRBJ2-6	-	TRBV18	-	TGTGCCAGCTCACCACCTCGAGCTGGGGCCAACGTCCTGACTTTC	CASSPPRAGANVLTF
TRBJ2-3	-	TRBV15	TRBD1	TGTGCCACCAGGGAAAAGGGGGACAGGGGGCCAGATACGCAGTATTTT	CATREKGDRGPDTQYF
TRBJ1-2	-	TRBV27	-	TGTGCCAGCACTTCGATGGGCATCACGAACTATGGCTACACCTTC	CASTSMGITNYGYTF
TRBJ2-1	-	TRBV5-4	-	TGTGCCAGCAGCTCCCGAGGGGGGCAAGGGCAGTTCTTC	CASSSRGGQGQFF
TRBJ2-2	-	TRBV14	-	TGTGCCAGCAGCGCCATCGACAGGCATAACACCGGGGAGCTGTTTTTT	CASSAIDRHNTGELFF
TRBJ1-5	few	TRBV5-6	-	TGTGCCAGCAGCGCTGGTCATAGCAATCAGCCCCAGCATTTT	CASSAGHSNQPQHF
TRBJ1-5	once	TRBV30	-	TGTGCCTGGAGTGGCCCAGCCTTTAGCAATCAGCCCCAGCATTTT	CAWSGPAFSNQPQHF
TRBJ2-6	-	TRBV10-3	-	TGTGCCATCAGTGCGGGACGAAATTCTGGGGCCAACGTCCTGACTTTC	CAISAGRNSGANVLTF
TRBJ2-5	-	TRBV6-1	TRBD1	TGTGCCAGCAGCCAACAGGGGTCGGAGACCCAGTACTTC	CASSQQGSETQYF